This T cell receptor beta chain was sequenced in a study of post-analysis software for immune sequencing data. Included in the TCR beta cDNA libraries were unique molecular identifiers. TCRdb fed the PCR reads into MiXCR, producing one record per CDR3 protein. Of roughly 730,000 distinct CDR3 sequences in the sample, approximately 30% were seen once. CDR3 size: 14 residues. Germline CDR1 and CDR2: SGHRS and YFSETQ. General study results and limits: Four to six TRBV segments (TRBV5-6, TRBV5-1 and TRBV20-1 among them) occurred more frequently in patients than in controls.

Remarks on this clonotype: The target antigen is unknown.

The sequence derives from a girl between 5 and 17 years old with multiple sclerosis. The genes are TRBV5-1 and TRBJ2-5; no clear D. The last part of the DNA fits TRBJ2-7 better; the J call may be wrong. Input material: blood. The chain's CDR3 is CASSLGTAANEQYF. For the CDR3, the DNA is TGCGCCAGCAGCTTGGGGACGGCTGCTAACGAGCAGTACTTC.